A selection of T cell receptor beta chains follows, all from one sample in a study of Ad26.COV2.S vaccination and SARS-CoV-2 variants. The table came from immunoSEQ multiplex PCR; TCRdb's copy has only in-frame clones and leaves some out. Of under 500,000 clones in the sample, 92% were seen once. Sequencing used peripheral blood, obtained in a trial of Ad26.COV2.S vaccine versus placebo. These receptor sequences come from a person between 18 and 65 years old who received the Ad26.COV2.S COVID-19 vaccine or a placebo. Both conserved end residues are part of each CDR3. Each record gives: clone size, CDR3 length, V gene, J gene, D gene, CDR3 protein, CDR3 DNA. The D gene is left open where the match is weak. Not all rows give a size; the values are once, few, many and, for expanded clones, a class.

few	15	TRBV6-1	TRBJ1-2	-	CASSEFDRSNYGYTF	TGTGCCAGCAGTGAATTCGACCGCTCTAACTATGGCTACACCTTC
-	13	TRBV6-6	TRBJ1-2	TRBD1	CASTLTGESGYTF	TGTGCCAGCACCCTGACAGGGGAGTCTGGCTACACCTTC
-	15	TRBV5-4	TRBJ1-3	-	CASSLGGLSGNTIYF	TGTGCCAGCAGCTTGGGCGGATTGTCTGGAAACACCATATATTTT
-	11	TRBV20-1	TRBJ2-3	-	CSAGEGDTQYF	TGCAGTGCAGGAGAGGGAGATACGCAGTATTTT
-	15	TRBV7-9	TRBJ2-7	TRBD2	CASSPKRGGLYEQYF	TGTGCCAGCAGCCCAAAGCGGGGGGGCTTATACGAGCAGTACTTC
-	14	TRBV4-3	TRBJ1-1	TRBD1	CASSGDRMNTEAFF	TGCGCCAGCAGCGGGGACAGGATGAACACTGAAGCTTTCTTT
-	13	TRBV29-1	TRBJ1-4	-	CSVELPGSEKLFF	TGCAGCGTTGAACTACCAGGGAGTGAAAAACTGTTTTTT
-	14	TRBV4-3	TRBJ2-7	-	CASSPWPETYEQYF	TGCGCCAGCAGCCCGTGGCCAGAGACCTACGAGCAGTACTTC
-	13	TRBV30	TRBJ2-1	TRBD2	CAWGSGGGTEQFF	TGTGCCTGGGGCTCAGGCGGGGGGACTGAGCAGTTCTTC
once	12	TRBV9	TRBJ1-3	-	CASSPNVNTIYF	TGTGCCAGCAGCCCAAATGTAAACACCATATATTTT
-	14	TRBV7-2	TRBJ1-3	-	CASSLAYRGNTIYF	TGTGCCAGCAGCTTAGCGTATCGGGGAAACACCATATATTTT
-	13	TRBV5-1	TRBJ1-2	-	CASSLVAGPGYTF	TGCGCCAGCAGCTTGGTAGCGGGGCCGGGCTACACCTTC
-	14	TRBV5-8	TRBJ1-2	-	CASSARNSQNGYTF	TGTGCCAGCAGCGCTAGGAACTCCCAAAATGGCTACACCTTC
-	15	TRBV29-1	TRBJ2-2	TRBD1	CSVGLGQTNTGELFF	TGCAGCGTTGGGTTGGGACAGACGAACACCGGGGAGCTGTTTTTT
-	15	TRBV18	TRBJ2-1	-	CASSTGESSYNEQFF	TGTGCCAGCTCAACGGGGGAAAGCTCCTACAATGAGCAGTTCTTC
-	14	TRBV27	TRBJ1-5	-	CASSFQGANQPQHF	TGTGCCAGCAGTTTCCAGGGTGCCAATCAGCCCCAGCATTTT
few	16	TRBV24-1	TRBJ1-6	TRBD1	CATSDKWTGAASPLHF	TGTGCCACCAGTGATAAGTGGACAGGGGCGGCTTCACCCCTCCACTTT
-	15	TRBV4-1	TRBJ2-1	TRBD1	CASSQGGQGYNEQFF	TGCGCCAGCAGCCAAGGGGGACAGGGGTACAATGAGCAGTTCTTC
-	15	TRBV7-7	TRBJ2-1	-	CASSLRAGSYNEQFF	TGTGCTAGCAGCTTACGGGCAGGCTCCTACAATGAGCAGTTCTTC
-	14	TRBV11-2	TRBJ2-7	-	CASSLGQATYEQYF	TGTGCCAGCAGCTTAGGTCAGGCCACCTACGAGCAGTACTTC
-	15	TRBV4-3	TRBJ1-1	-	CASSQRRGGWTEAFF	TGCGCCAGCAGCCAACGAAGGGGGGGCTGGACTGAAGCTTTCTTT
-	15	TRBV5-6	TRBJ2-5	TRBD2	CASSSGLEVQETQYF	TGTGCCAGCAGCTCGGGACTAGAGGTTCAAGAGACCCAGTACTTC
-	15	TRBV10-1	TRBJ2-1	-	CASRLPGRSYNEQFF	TGCGCCAGCAGACTACCAGGCCGCTCCTACAATGAGCAGTTCTTC